The clone carrying this T cell receptor (beta chain) was observed a handful of times. The record originates from a study of early stage breast cancer tumors. V lost 5 bases, J lost 1 base, and 3 bases stayed unmatched. This CDR3 has 14 amino acids. Germline V gene sequence: CDR1 PRHDT, CDR2 FYEKMQ (reference sequence). The repertoire was sequenced with immunoSEQ multiplex PCR; TCRdb's copy has only in-frame clones and lacks some. Of roughly 5,400 clones in the sample, approximately 70% are singletons; the top ten hold approximately 8.9%. This receptor was taken from a person aged 55 to 70 with breast cancer. The sample was breast tumor tissue. V usage is TRBV13 and J usage is TRBJ2-7, with 9 bases aligning to TRBD1. The CDR3 DNA is TGTGCCAGCAGCAGGGGGACAGGGTCCTACGAGCAGTACTTC. Protein product: CASSRGTGSYEQYF.